The 14 T cell receptor beta chains below come from one sample, sequenced in a study of neurological immune-mediated disorders. Using its own MiXCR run on the 5' RACE reads, TCRdb lists one record per CDR3 protein. Of 59,000 or so distinct CDR3 sequences in the sample, roughly 12% were seen once. The sequencing input was PBMCs. The receptor set was obtained from a woman aged 55-69 years with HTLV-1-associated myelopathy (HAM/TSP).

The CDR3 DNA reads as TGCGCCAGCAGCTTAGAGGACAGGGCATATGAGCAGTTCTTC. It is translated as CASSLEDRAYEQFF. The rearrangement joins TRBV5-1 to TRBJ2-1; 8 bases match TRBD1. From germline, CDR1 is SGHRS and CDR2 YFSETQ. The CDR3 has 14 amino acids. Losses at the gene ends were 2 bases for V and 8 bases for J; bases not matched to a gene: 6. The whole variable domain, remainder taken from reference TRBV5-1 and TRBJ2-1, is KAGVTQTPRYLIKTRGQQVTLSCSPISGHRSVSWYQQTPGQGLQFLFEYFSETQRNKGNFPGRFSGRQFSNSRSEMNVSTLELGDSALYLCASSLEDRAYEQFFGPGTRLTVL.

V is TRBV20-1 and J is TRBJ2-5, with D possibly being TRBD1 (6 bases). Germline-derived CDR1 and CDR2 are DFQATT and SNEGSKA (reference sequence). The CDR3 totals 16 residues. Deletions cut 0 bases from V and 2 bases from J, with 16 bases between. Written as DNA, the CDR3 is TGCAGTGCTAGAGATCGTGGGGGCAGACGGCAAGAGACCCAGTACTTC. Amino acids: CSARDRGGRRQETQYF.

The table lists this clonotype with many counts. The chain couples TRBV20-1 to TRBJ2-5, with TRBD2 matching 7 bases. CDR3 length equals 14 residues. The germline gives CDR1 DFQATT, CDR2 SNEGSKA (reference sequence). The ends lost 5 bases at V and 4 bases at J; junction bases unmatched: 10. DNA for the CDR3: TGCAGTGCTGAGGGAGGGACTACCGTAGAGACCCAGTACTTC. It is translated as CSAEGGTTVETQYF.

This clonotype has only a few counts. A much larger clone sits a single nucleotide away, making a read error possible. The rearrangement joins TRBV6-1 to TRBJ1-6; D is perhaps TRBD1 (5 bases). CDR3 length: 15 amino acids. Germline CDR1 and CDR2: MNHNS and SASEGT. CDR3 sequence: CASSEGTANNSPLYF. The CDR3 DNA sequence: TGTGCCAGCAGTGAGGGGACGGCTAATAATTCACCCCTCTACTTT.

This clonotype was found many times. V is TRBV27 and J is TRBJ1-3, with a tentative D call TRBD1 (5 bases). Deletions cut 2 bases from V and 0 bases from J, with 5 bases between. The CDR3 is made up of 14 amino acids. Per the germline V gene, CDR1 is MNHEY and CDR2 is SMNVEV (reference sequence). The CDR3 DNA reads as TGTGCCAGCAGTTTAGGGGGCTCTGGAAACACCATATATTTT. Translating gives CASSLGGSGNTIYF.

This chain uses TRBV10-1 with TRBJ2-2; no clear D gene. V lost 2 bases to trimming and J lost 4 bases, with 5 bases between them. Germline V gives CDR1 WNHNN, CDR2 SYGVQD (reference sequence). The CDR3 covers 13 residues. As DNA, the CDR3 is TGCGCCAGCAGTGAGACGGGCACCGGGGAGCTGTTTTTT. This sequence encodes CASSETGTGELFF.

The chain recombines TRBV15 with TRBJ2-2, with TRBD2 identical over 8 bases. The CDR3 is 15 amino acids. Germline CDR1 reads LNHNV; CDR2 reads YYDKDF (reference sequence). V gave up 7 bases and J gave up 1 base; unmatched junction bases: 5. The DNA of the CDR3 is TGTGCCACCATCGGGGGGGTACAGAACACCGGGGAGCTGTTTTTT. It translates to CATIGGVQNTGELFF. Full variable domain (missing parts from reference TRBV15 and TRBJ2-2): DAMVIQNPRYQVTQFGKPVTLSCSQTLNHNVMYWYQQKSSQAPKLLFHYYDKDFNNEADTPDNFQSRRPNTSFCFLDIRSPGLGDTAMYLCATIGGVQNTGELFFGEGSRLTVL.

This clonotype was seen many times. The rearrangement uses TRBV27 and TRBJ2-1, with D possibly matching TRBD2 (7 bases). The CDR3 is 15 amino acids. V was shortened by 2 bases and J by 2 bases, with 10 bases between the two germline ends. CDR1 and CDR2 (germline): MNHEY, SMNVEV (reference sequence). In nucleotides, the CDR3 is TGTGCCAGCAGTTTAGGGGGGGCTCCCTACAATGAGCAGTTCTTC. It encodes CASSLGGAPYNEQFF.

This clonotype has a count of ten or more. The V and J genes are TRBV6-1 and TRBJ2-7; TRBD1 agrees at 11 bases. Looked up from germline, CDR1 is MNHNS and CDR2 is SASEGT. Trimming removed 5 bases from V and 4 bases from J; junction bases left unmatched: 7. The CDR3 has 15 amino acids. The CDR3 loop is CASSKGTGGEYEQYF. The CDR3, as DNA: TGTGCCAGCAGTAAAGGGACAGGGGGAGAATACGAGCAGTACTTC.

This clonotype came up many times. The chain uses TRBV10-3 and TRBJ2-1; TRBD2 aligns across 11 bases. Germline CDR1 ENHRY, CDR2 SYGVKD. CDR3 length: 12 residues. With V trimmed by 10 bases and J by 5 bases, 1 base remained unmatched. As DNA, the CDR3 is TGTGCCAAACTAGCGGGGGACAATGAGCAGTTCTTC. It yields the protein CAKLAGDNEQFF.

Many counts were recorded for this clonotype. V and J are TRBV20-1 and TRBJ2-1; D might be TRBD2 (6 bases). The V gene's germline CDR1 is DFQATT and CDR2 SNEGSKA (reference sequence). V lost 3 bases to trimming and J lost 4 bases, with 16 bases between them. This CDR3 region has 15 residues. The CDR3: CSARHPETRYNEQFF. CDR3 sequence (DNA): TGCAGTGCTAGGCATCCCGAGACTAGGTACAATGAGCAGTTCTTC.

Worth noting for this clonotype: One end of the junction fails to match germline, which may point to a read error. This rearrangement joins TRBV28 to TRBJ1-5; 9 bases are shared with TRBD1. The germline gives CDR1 MDHEN, CDR2 SYDVKM. CDR3 size: 14 residues. CDR3 sequence (DNA): TGTGCCTCACAGGGGGCATATTGCAATAAGCCCCAGCATTTT. As protein: CASQGAYCNKPQHF.

This clonotype was recorded at least ten times. The chain links TRBV20-1 to TRBJ2-7; 7 nucleotides match TRBD2. This CDR3 contains 12 residues. Germline V gives CDR1 DFQATT, CDR2 SNEGSKA (reference sequence). CDR3 in DNA: TGCAGCGCCGGGGGGTCGACCTACGAGCAGTACTTC. It translates to CSAGGSTYEQYF.

This clonotype was counted many times. The chain carries TRBV7-6 and TRBJ2-1; no definite D call. V lost 2 bases and J lost 2, with 10 bases in between. Germline CDR1 SGHVS, CDR2 FNYEAQ. This CDR3 is 15 amino acids long. The DNA of the CDR3 is TGTGCCAGCAGCTTATTCCCCGGAACCTACAATGAGCAGTTCTTC. This codes for CASSLFPGTYNEQFF.